Each of the 12 T cell receptor beta chains below was sequenced from the same sample in a study of T cells in localized non-small cell lung cancer. TCRdb's table, derived via immunoSEQ multiplex PCR, lists solely in-frame clones and lacks some. The sample contains more than 30,000 clones, 70% to 90% of which appear only once. Sequencing was performed on peripheral blood mononuclear cells, taken before any cancer treatment. The receptors come from a woman aged 40-69 years with stage III lung adenocarcinoma.

V gene TRBV19 combines with J gene TRBJ1-6; TRBD1 matches at 7 bases. The CDR3 covers 14 residues. Germline CDR1 and CDR2: LNHDA and SQIVND (reference sequence). Unmatched junction bases numbered 6, after V lost 5 bases and J lost 8 bases. Here the CDR3 DNA reads TGTGCCAGTAGTCGGGACAGCCACCATTCACCCCTCCACTTT. It codes for CASSRDSHHSPLHF.

This clone has only one observation. The rearrangement uses TRBV7-9 and TRBJ2-7; D is perhaps TRBD1 or TRBD2 (7 bases each). Looked up from germline, CDR1 is SEHNR and CDR2 is FQNEAQ (reference sequence). V lost 4 bases and J 0 bases, leaving 16 bases between the germline ends. CDR3 length equals 16 residues. CDR3 coding DNA: TGTGCCAGCAGCTCAACGACAGGGAGGGACTCCTACGAGCAGTACTTC. The encoded protein is CASSSTTGRDSYEQYF.

The chain couples TRBV11-1 to TRBJ1-3; 7 nucleotides line up with TRBD1. The CDR3 runs to 15 residues. Trimming at V came to 3 bases and at J to 2 bases, leaving 4 bases not matched to a gene. From germline, CDR1 is SGHAT and CDR2 FQDESV (reference sequence). The CDR3 protein is CASSFEQGTGNTIYF. CDR3 nucleotides: TGTGCCAGCAGCTTCGAACAGGGGACTGGAAACACCATATATTTT.

This clone was detected only once. This rearrangement joins TRBV9 to TRBJ2-1, with D tentatively TRBD1 (5 bases). This CDR3 contains 15 residues. V lost 4 bases to trimming and J lost 0 bases, with 11 bases between them. CDR1 and CDR2 (germline): SGDLS, YYNGEE. The CDR3 region is CASSRTSVSYNEQFF. The CDR3 bases are TGTGCCAGCAGCCGGACATCAGTCTCCTACAATGAGCAGTTCTTC.

Concerning this clone itself: Other DNA sequences within the sample encode an identical CDR3. This rearrangement joins TRBV9 to TRBJ2-3; no clear D gene. V was clipped by 0 bases and J by 5 bases, with 4 bases between them. Per germline, CDR1 SGDLS and CDR2 YYNGEE. The CDR3 is 12 amino acids. CDR3 sequence: CASSVGGDTQYF. Here the CDR3 DNA reads TGTGCCAGCAGCGTAGGAGGAGATACGCAGTATTTT.

The J gene is TRBJ2-7, the V gene TRBV10-3, with 8 nucleotides matching TRBD2. Germline-derived CDR1 and CDR2 are ENHRY and SYGVKD. There are 16 residues in the CDR3. V trimming: 5 bases; J trimming: 0 bases; junction bases outside the gene matches: 9. The CDR3 nucleotides are TGTGCCATCAGTTCTACGACTAGCGTATCCTCCTACGAGCAGTACTTC. This encodes CAISSTTSVSSYEQYF.

V and J are TRBV6-1 and TRBJ2-7; 7 nucleotides align to TRBD1. V dropped 8 bases and J dropped 5; count of bases not matched to a gene: 12. This CDR3 has 14 amino acids. Germline V gene sequence: CDR1 MNHNS, CDR2 SASEGT. The CDR3 region is CASWSTGSIHEQYF. DNA for the CDR3: TGTGCCAGCTGGTCGACAGGGTCGATTCACGAGCAGTACTTC.

The chain carries TRBV28 and TRBJ2-1, with 14 bases lining up with TRBD2. V shed 5 bases and J 7 bases; nucleotides not matched to a gene: 4. CDR1 is MDHEN, CDR2 SYDVKM, per germline. The CDR3 is made up of 15 amino acids. CDR3 bases: TGTGCCAGCAGTCCACGGACTAGCGGGAGGAATGAGCAGTTCTTC. It is translated as CASSPRTSGRNEQFF.

The chain has TRBV4-2 and TRBJ2-3, with a weak D call TRBD2 (5 bases). Germline V gene data show CDR1 as LGHNA and CDR2 as YNFKEQ. Between the trimmed V and J ends, which lost 1 base and 4 bases, there was a span of 9 bases. CDR3 length: 14 amino acids. CDR3 protein: CASSQAGSADTQYF. CDR3 nucleotides: TGTGCCAGCAGCCAAGCGGGTAGCGCAGATACGCAGTATTTT.

V usage is TRBV10-1 and J usage is TRBJ2-2; D not certain. The germline V gene encodes CDR1 WNHNN and CDR2 SYGVQD (reference sequence). V shed 4 bases and J shed 2 bases, with 11 bases lying between them. There are 15 residues in the CDR3. The CDR3: CASSGNSPNTGELFF. CDR3 DNA: TGCGCCAGCAGTGGAAACAGCCCTAACACCGGGGAGCTGTTTTTT.

The V call is TRBV9, the J call TRBJ2-7; possible D gene TRBD2, 5 bases. Germline-derived CDR1 and CDR2 are SGDLS and YYNGEE. V was trimmed by 0 bases and J by 0 bases, leaving 10 bases between them. The CDR3 spans 15 residues. The CDR3 protein is CASSVAPGLSYEQYF. As DNA, the CDR3 is TGTGCCAGCAGCGTAGCGCCCGGACTCTCCTACGAGCAGTACTTC. The variable domain in full, with the rest retrieved from reference TRBV9 and TRBJ2-7, is DSGVTQTPKHLITATGQRVTLRCSPRSGDLSVYWYQQSLDQGLQFLIQYYNGEERAKGNILERFSAQQFPDLHSELNLSSLELGDSALYFCASSVAPGLSYEQYFGPGTRLTVT.

The rearrangement uses TRBV19 and TRBJ2-2; D remains unclear. Germline lookup yields CDR1 LNHDA and CDR2 SQIVND (reference sequence). Trimming cost V 4 bases and J 8 bases, with 2 bases left between them. The CDR3 is 10 residues long. The CDR3 DNA follows: TGTGCCAGTAGTAAGGGGGAGCTGTTTTTT. Its translation is CASSKGELFF.